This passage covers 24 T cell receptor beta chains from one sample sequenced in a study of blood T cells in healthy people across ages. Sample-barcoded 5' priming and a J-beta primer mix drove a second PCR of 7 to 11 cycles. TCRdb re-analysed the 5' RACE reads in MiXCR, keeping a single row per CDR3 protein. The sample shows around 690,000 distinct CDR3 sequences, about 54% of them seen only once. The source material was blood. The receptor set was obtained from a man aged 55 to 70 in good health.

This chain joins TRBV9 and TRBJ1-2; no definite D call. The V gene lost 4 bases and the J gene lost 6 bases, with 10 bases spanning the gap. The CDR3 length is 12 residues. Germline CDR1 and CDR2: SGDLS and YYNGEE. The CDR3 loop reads CASSPMSDGYTF. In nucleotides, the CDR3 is TGTGCCAGCAGCCCCATGTCGGATGGCTACACCTTC. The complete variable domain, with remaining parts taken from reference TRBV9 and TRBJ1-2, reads DSGVTQTPKHLITATGQRVTLRCSPRSGDLSVYWYQQSLDQGLQFLIQYYNGEERAKGNILERFSAQQFPDLHSELNLSSLELGDSALYFCASSPMSDGYTFGSGTRLTVV.

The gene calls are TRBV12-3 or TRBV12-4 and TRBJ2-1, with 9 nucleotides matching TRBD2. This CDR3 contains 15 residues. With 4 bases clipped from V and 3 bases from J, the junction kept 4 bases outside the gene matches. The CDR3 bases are TGTGCCAGCAGTTCTCGACTAGCGGTCTACAATGAGCAGTTCTTC. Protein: CASSSRLAVYNEQFF.

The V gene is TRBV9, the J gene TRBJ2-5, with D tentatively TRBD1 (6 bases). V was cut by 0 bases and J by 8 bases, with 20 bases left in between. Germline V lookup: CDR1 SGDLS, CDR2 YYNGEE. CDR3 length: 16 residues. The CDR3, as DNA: TGTGCCAGCAGCGTAGGGTGGGGGCAAGGTGACCCCACCCAGTACTTC. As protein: CASSVGWGQGDPTQYF.

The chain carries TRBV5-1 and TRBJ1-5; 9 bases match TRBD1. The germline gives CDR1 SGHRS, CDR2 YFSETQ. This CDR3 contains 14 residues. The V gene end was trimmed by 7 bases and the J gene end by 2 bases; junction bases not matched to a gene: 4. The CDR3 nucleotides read TGCGCCAGCCGCTGGACAGGGGGCAATCAGCCCCAGCATTTT. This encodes CASRWTGGNQPQHF.

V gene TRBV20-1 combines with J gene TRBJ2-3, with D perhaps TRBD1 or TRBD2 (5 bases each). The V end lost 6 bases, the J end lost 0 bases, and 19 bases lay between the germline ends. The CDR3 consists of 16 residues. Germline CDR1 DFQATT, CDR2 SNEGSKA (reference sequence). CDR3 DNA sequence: TGCAGTGCCCCGGGGTCCGGGGCCCCTAGCACAGATACGCAGTATTTT. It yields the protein CSAPGSGAPSTDTQYF.

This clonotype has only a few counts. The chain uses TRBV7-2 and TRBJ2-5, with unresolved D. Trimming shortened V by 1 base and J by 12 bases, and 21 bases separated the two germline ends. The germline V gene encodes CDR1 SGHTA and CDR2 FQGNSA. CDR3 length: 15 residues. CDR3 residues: CASSLDQQIGRREYF. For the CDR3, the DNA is TGTGCCAGCAGCTTAGACCAACAAATTGGTCGCCGGGAGTACTTC.

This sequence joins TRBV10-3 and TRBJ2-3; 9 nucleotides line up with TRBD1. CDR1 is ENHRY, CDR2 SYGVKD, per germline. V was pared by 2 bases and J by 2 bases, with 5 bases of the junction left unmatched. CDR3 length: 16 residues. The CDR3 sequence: CAISELGTGSTDTQYF. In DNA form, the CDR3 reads TGTGCCATCAGTGAGCTGGGGACAGGGTCCACAGATACGCAGTATTTT.

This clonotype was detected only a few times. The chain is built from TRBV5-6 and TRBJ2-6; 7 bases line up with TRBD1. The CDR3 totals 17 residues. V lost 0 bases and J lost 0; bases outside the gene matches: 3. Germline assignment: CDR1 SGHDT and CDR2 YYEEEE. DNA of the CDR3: TGTGCCAGCAGCTTGGGGACAGGCCCCTCTGGGGCCAACGTCCTGACTTTC. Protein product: CASSLGTGPSGANVLTF.

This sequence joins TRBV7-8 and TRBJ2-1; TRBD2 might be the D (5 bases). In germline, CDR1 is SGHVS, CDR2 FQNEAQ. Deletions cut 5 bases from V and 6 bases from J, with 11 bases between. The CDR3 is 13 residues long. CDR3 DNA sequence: TGTGCCAGCAGCCGAGAAGGACTCAATGAGCAGTTCTTC. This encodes CASSREGLNEQFF.

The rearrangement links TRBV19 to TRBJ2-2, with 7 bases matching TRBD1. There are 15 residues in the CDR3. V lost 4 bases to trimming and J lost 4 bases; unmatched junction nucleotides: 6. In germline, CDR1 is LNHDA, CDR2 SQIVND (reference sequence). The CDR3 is CASSTRQGRTGELFF. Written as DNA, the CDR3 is TGTGCCAGTAGTACGCGACAGGGTCGCACCGGGGAGCTGTTTTTT. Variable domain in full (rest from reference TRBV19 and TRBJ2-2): DGGITQSPKYLFRKEGQNVTLSCEQNLNHDAMYWYRQDPGQGLRLIYYSQIVNDFQKGDIAEGYSVSREKKESFPLTVTSAQKNPTAFYLCASSTRQGRTGELFFGEGSRLTVL.

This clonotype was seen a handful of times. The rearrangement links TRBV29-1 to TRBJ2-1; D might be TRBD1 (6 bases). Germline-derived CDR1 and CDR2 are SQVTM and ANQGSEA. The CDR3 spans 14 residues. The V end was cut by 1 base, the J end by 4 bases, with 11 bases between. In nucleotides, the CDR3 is TGCAGCGTTGAAGGGGGGCAGGCTTACAATGAGCAGTTCTTC. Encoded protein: CSVEGGQAYNEQFF.

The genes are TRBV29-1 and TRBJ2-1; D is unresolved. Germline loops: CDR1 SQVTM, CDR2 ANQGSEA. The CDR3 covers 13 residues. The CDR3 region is CSATLSGYNEQFF. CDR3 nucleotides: TGCAGTGCCACCCTTTCTGGGTACAATGAGCAGTTCTTC.

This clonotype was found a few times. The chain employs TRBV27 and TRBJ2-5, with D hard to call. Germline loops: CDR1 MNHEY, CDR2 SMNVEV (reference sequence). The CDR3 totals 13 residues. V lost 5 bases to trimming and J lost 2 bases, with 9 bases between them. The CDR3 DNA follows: TGTGCCAGCAGTCCCAGGAAACAAGAGACCCAGTACTTC. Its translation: CASSPRKQETQYF.

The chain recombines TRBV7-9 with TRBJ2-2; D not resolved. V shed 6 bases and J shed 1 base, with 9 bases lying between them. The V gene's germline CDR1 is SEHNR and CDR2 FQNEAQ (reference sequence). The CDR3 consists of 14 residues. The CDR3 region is CASSRLLNTGELFF. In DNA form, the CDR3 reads TGTGCCAGCAGTCGGCTACTGAACACCGGGGAGCTGTTTTTT.

CDR3 in amino acids: CASSPRTSVVEQYF. The CDR3 bases are TGTGCCAGCAGCCCCAGGACTAGCGTGGTTGAGCAGTACTTC. V gene TRBV7-2 combines with J gene TRBJ2-5; 9 bases map to TRBD2. The germline V gene has CDR1 SGHTA and CDR2 FQGNSA. The V gene end was trimmed by 5 bases and the J gene end by 11 bases; junction bases not matched to a gene: 12. The CDR3 covers 14 residues.

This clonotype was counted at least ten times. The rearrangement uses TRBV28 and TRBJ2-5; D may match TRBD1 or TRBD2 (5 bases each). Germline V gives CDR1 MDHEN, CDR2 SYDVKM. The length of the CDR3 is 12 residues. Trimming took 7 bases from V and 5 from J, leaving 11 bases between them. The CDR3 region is CASNVGRETQYF. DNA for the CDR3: TGTGCCAGCAACGTGGGACGGGAGACCCAGTACTTC.

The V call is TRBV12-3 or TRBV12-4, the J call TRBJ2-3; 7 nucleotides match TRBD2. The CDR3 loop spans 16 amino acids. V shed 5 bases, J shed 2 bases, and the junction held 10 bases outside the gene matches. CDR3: CASSPGEGIFTDTQYF. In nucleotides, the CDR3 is TGTGCCAGCAGTCCCGGGGAGGGGATCTTCACAGATACGCAGTATTTT.

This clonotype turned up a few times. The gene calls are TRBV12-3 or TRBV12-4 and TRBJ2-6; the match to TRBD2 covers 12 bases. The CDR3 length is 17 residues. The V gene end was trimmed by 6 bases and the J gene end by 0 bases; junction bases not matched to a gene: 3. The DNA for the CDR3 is TGTGCCAGCAGCCGGACTAGCGGGGCCTCTGGGGCCAACGTCCTGACTTTC. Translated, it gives CASSRTSGASGANVLTF.

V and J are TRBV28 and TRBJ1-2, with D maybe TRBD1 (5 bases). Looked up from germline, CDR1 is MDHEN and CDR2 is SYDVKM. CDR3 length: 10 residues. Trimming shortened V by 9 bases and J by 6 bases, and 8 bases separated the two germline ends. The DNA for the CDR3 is TGTGCCAGTACGGGGGATGGCTACACCTTC. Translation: CASTGDGYTF.

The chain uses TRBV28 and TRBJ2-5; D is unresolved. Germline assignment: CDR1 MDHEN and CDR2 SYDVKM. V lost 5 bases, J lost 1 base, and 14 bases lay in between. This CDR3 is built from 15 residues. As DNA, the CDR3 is TGTGCCAGCAGTCCCATTGACGCGACCCAAGAGACCCAGTACTTC. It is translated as CASSPIDATQETQYF.

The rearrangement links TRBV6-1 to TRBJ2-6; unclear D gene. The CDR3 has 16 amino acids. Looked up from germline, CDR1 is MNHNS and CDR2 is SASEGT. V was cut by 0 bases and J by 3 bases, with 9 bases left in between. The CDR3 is CASSEALADGANVLTF. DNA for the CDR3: TGTGCCAGCAGTGAAGCGCTGGCAGATGGGGCCAACGTCCTGACTTTC.

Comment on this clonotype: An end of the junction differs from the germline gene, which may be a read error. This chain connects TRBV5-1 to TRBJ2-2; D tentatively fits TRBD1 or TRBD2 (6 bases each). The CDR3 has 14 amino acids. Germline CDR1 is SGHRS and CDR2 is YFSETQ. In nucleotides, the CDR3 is TGCGCCAGCAGTGATCAGGGGAACACCGGGGGGCTGTTTTTT. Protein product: CASSDQGNTGGLFF. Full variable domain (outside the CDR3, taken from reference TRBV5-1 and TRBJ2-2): KAGVTQTPRYLIKTRGQQVTLSCSPISGHRSVSWYQQTPGQGLQFLFEYFSETQRNKGNFPGRFSGRQFSNSRSEMNVSTLELGDSALYLCASSDQGNTGGLFFGEGSRLTVL.

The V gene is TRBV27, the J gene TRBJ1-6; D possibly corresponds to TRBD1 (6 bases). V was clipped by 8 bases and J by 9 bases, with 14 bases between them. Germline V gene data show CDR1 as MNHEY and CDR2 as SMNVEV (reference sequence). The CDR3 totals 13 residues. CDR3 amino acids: CASLGGAGSPLHF. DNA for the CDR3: TGTGCCAGCCTTGGGGGCGCTGGTTCACCCCTCCACTTT.

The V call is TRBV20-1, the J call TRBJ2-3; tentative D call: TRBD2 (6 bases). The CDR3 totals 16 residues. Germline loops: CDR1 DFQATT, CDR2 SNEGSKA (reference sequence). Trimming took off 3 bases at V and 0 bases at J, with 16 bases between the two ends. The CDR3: CSARDERARSTDTQYF. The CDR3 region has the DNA TGCAGTGCTAGGGACGAGCGGGCACGAAGCACAGATACGCAGTATTTT.